This T cell receptor beta chain originates from a study of blood T cells in healthy people across ages. PCR was performed a second time for roughly 7 to 12 cycles using a sample-barcoded 5' primer and a J-beta primer mix. Using its own MiXCR run on the 5' RACE reads, TCRdb lists one record per CDR3 protein. The repertoire holds roughly 640,000 distinct CDR3 sequences, with about 30% as singletons. The CDR3 covers 12 residues. Trimming took off 5 bases at V and 11 bases at J, with 15 bases between the two ends. Germline V gives CDR1 ENHRY, CDR2 SYGVKD. The chain couples TRBV10-3 to TRBJ1-1, with D tentatively TRBD1 (5 bases). The clonotype originates from an elderly woman in good health. The sample was blood. The CDR3 DNA reads TGTGCCATCAGTCCTTCTGGGAAGGGGGCTTTCTTT. Encoded protein: CAISPSGKGAFF.